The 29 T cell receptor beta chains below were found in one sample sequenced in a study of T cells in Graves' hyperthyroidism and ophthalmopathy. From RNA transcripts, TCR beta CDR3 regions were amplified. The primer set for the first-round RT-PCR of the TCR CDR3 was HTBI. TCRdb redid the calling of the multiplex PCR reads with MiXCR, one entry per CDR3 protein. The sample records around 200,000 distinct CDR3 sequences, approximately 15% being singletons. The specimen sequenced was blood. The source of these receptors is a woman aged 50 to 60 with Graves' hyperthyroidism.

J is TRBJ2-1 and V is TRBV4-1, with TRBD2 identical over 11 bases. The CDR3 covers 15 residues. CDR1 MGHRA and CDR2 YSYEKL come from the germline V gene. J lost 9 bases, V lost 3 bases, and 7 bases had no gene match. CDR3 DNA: TGCGCCAGCAGCCAGACTAGCGGGGCCGGAGCTGAGCAGTTCTTC. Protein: CASSQTSGAGAEQFF.

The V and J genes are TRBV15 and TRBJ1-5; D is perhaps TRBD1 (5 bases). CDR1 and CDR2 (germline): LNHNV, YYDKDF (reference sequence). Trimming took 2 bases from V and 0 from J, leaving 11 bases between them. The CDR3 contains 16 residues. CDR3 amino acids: CATSRQQDFSNQPQHF. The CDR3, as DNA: TGTGCCACCAGCAGACAACAGGACTTTAGCAATCAGCCCCAGCATTTT.

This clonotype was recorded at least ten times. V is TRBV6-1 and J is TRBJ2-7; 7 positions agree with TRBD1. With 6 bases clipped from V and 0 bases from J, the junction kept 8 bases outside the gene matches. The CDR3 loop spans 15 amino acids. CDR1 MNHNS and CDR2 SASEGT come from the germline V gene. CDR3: CASRSRDSVSYEQYF. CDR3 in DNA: TGTGCCAGCAGGTCCCGGGACAGCGTCTCCTACGAGCAGTACTTC.

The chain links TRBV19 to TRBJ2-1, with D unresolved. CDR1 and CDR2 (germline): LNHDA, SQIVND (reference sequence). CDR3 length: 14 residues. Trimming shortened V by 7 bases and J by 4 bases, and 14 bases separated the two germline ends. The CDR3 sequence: CASTRILEYNEQFF. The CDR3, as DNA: TGTGCCAGTACGAGGATCCTAGAATACAATGAGCAGTTCTTC.

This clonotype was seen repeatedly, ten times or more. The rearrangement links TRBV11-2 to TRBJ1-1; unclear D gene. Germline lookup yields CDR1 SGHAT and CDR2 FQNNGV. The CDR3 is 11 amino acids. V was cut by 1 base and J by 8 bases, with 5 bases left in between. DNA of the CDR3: TGTGCCAGCAGCTTAGTTATAGAAGCTTTCTTT. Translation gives CASSLVIEAFF. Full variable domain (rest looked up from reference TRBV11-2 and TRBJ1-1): EAGVAQSPRYKIIEKRQSVAFWCNPISGHATLYWYQQILGQGPKLLIQFQNNGVVDDSQLPKDRFSAERLKGVDSTLKIQPAKLEDSAVYLCASSLVIEAFFGQGTRLTVV.

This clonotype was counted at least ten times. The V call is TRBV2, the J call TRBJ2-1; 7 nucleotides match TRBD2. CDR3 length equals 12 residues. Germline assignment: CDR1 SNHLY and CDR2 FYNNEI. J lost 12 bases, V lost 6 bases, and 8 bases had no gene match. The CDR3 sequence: CASSETSEVQFF. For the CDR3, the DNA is TGTGCCAGCAGCGAAACTAGCGAAGTGCAGTTCTTC.

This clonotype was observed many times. This CDR3 reads CASSEAGQGAGAQHF. DNA for the CDR3: TGTGCCAGCAGTGAAGCGGGTCAGGGGGCGGGGGCCCAGCATTTT. The rearrangement uses TRBV6-1 and TRBJ1-5, with TRBD1 identical over 8 bases. Germline values: CDR1 MNHNS, CDR2 SASEGT. The CDR3 covers 15 residues. V lost 0 bases, J lost 11 bases, and 9 bases stayed unmatched.

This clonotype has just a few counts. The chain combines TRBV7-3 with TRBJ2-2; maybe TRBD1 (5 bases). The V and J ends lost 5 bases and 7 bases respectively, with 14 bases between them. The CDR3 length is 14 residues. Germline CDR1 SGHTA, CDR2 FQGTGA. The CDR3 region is CASSTKIGDGELFF. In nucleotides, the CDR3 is TGTGCCAGCAGCACCAAGATAGGGGACGGGGAGCTGTTTTTT.

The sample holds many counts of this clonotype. CDR3 DNA sequence: TGTGCCAGCAGCTTAAACCTGGGCGCAGATACGCAGTATTTT. Translating gives CASSLNLGADTQYF. This chain uses TRBV7-6 with TRBJ2-3; D is ambiguous. CDR1 SGHVS and CDR2 FNYEAQ come from the germline V gene. Trimming left V 2 bases short and J 4 bases short, with 10 bases between. There are 14 residues in the CDR3.

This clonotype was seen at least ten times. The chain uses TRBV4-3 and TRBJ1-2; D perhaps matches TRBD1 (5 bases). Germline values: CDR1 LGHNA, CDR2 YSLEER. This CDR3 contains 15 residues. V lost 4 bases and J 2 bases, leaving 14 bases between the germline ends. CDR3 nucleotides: TGCGCCAGCAGCCGAGACAGTGCGATAAACTATGGCTACACCTTC. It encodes CASSRDSAINYGYTF.

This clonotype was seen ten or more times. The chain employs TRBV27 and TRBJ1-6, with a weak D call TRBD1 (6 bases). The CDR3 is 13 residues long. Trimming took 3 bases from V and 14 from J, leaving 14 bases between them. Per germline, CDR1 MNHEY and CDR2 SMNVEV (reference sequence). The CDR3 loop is CASSFMGAGTLHF. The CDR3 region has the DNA TGTGCCAGCAGTTTTATGGGGGCTGGTACCCTCCACTTT.

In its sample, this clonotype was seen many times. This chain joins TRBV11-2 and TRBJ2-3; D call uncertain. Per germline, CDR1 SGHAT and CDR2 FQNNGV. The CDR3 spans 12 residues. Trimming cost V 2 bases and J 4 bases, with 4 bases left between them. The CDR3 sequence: CASSLSPDTQYF. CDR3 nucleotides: TGTGCCAGCAGCTTATCCCCAGATACGCAGTATTTT. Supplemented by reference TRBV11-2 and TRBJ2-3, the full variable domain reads EAGVAQSPRYKIIEKRQSVAFWCNPISGHATLYWYQQILGQGPKLLIQFQNNGVVDDSQLPKDRFSAERLKGVDSTLKIQPAKLEDSAVYLCASSLSPDTQYFGPGTRLTVL.

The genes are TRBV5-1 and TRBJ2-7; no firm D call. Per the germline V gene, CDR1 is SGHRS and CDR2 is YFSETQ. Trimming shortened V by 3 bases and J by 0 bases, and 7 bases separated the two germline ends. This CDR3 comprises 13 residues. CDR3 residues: CASSSIISYEQYF. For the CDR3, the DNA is TGCGCCAGCAGCTCCATAATCTCCTACGAGCAGTACTTC.

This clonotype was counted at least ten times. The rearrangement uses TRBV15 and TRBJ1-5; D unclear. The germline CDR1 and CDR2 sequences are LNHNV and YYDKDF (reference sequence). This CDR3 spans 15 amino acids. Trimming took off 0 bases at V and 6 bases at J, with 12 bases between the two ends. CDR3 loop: CATSRDGGFSQPQHF. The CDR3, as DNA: TGTGCCACCAGCAGAGATGGAGGGTTTAGTCAGCCCCAGCATTTT.

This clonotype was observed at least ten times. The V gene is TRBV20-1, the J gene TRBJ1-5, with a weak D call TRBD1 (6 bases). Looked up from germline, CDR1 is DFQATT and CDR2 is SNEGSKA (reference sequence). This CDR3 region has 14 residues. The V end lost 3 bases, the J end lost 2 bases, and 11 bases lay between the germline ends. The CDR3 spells CSARGSGGNQPQHF. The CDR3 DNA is TGCAGTGCTAGGGGGTCAGGGGGCAATCAGCCCCAGCATTTT.

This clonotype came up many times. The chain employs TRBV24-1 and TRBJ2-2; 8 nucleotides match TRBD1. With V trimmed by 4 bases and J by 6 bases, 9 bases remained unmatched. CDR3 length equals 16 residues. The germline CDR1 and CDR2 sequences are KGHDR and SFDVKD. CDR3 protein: CATSDPSRGRAGELFF. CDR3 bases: TGTGCCACCAGTGACCCGTCCAGGGGGCGGGCCGGGGAGCTGTTTTTT.

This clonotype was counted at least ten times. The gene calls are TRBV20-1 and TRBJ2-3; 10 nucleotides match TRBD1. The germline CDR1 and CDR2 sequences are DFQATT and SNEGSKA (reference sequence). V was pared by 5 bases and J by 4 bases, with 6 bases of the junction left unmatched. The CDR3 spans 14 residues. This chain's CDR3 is CSARDRGKSDTQYF. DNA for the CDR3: TGCAGTGCTCGGGACAGGGGAAAGTCAGATACGCAGTATTTT.

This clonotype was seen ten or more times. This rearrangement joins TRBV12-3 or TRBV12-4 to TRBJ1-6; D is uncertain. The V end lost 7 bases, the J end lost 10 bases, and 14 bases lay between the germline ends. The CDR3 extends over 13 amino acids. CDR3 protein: CASTPWVGSPLHF. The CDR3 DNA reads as TGTGCCAGCACCCCTTGGGTAGGGTCACCCCTCCACTTT.

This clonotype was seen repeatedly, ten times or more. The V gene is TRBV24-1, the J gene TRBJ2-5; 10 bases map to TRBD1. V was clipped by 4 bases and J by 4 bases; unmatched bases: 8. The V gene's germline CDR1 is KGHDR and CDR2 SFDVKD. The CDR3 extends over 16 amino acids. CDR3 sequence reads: CATSDRPRTGGETQYF. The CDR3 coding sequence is TGTGCCACCAGTGACCGACCCCGGACAGGGGGAGAGACCCAGTACTTC.

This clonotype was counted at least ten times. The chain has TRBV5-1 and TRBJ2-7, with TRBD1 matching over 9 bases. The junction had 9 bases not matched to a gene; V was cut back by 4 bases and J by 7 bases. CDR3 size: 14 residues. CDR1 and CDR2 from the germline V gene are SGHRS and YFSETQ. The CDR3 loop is CASSPQGALGEQYF. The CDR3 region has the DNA TGCGCCAGCAGCCCACAGGGGGCGCTCGGGGAGCAGTACTTC.

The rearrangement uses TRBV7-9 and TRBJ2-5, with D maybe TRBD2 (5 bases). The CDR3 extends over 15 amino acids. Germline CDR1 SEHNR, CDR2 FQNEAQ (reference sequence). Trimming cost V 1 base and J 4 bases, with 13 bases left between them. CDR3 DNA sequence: TGTGCCAGCAGCTTAGGAGGGTTTCGCGGAGAGACCCAGTACTTC. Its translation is CASSLGGFRGETQYF.

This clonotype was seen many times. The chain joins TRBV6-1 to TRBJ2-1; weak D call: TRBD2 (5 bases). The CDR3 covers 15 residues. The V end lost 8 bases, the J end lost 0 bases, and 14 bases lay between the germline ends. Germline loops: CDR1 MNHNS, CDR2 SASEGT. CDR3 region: CASLALPSSYNEQFF. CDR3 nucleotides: TGTGCCAGCCTAGCCCTTCCAAGCTCCTACAATGAGCAGTTCTTC.

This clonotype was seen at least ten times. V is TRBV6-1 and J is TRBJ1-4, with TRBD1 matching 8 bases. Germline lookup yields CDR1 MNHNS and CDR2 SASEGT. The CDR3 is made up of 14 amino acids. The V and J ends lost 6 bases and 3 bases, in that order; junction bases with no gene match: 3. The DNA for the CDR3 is TGTGCCAGCAGGGAGACAGGGGCTAATGAAAAACTGTTTTTT. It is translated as CASRETGANEKLFF.

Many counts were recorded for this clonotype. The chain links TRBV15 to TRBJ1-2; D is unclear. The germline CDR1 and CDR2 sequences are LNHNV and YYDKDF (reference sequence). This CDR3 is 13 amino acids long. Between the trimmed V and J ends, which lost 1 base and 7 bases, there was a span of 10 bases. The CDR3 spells CATSRATRVGYTF. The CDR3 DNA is TGTGCCACCAGCAGAGCTACGCGGGTTGGCTACACCTTC.

The CDR3 DNA reads as TGTGCCAGCAGTGGTTATCTAGCGGGGGTCTCCTACGAGCAGTACTTC. It specifies CASSGYLAGVSYEQYF. The chain carries TRBV2 and TRBJ2-7; 10 nucleotides match TRBD2. Germline CDR1 SNHLY, CDR2 FYNNEI. The CDR3 loop spans 16 amino acids. J lost 0 bases, V lost 4 bases, and 6 bases had no gene match.

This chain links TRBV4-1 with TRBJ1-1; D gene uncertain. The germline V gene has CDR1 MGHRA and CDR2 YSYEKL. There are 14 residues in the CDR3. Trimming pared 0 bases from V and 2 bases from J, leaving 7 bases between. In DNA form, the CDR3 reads TGCGCCAGCAGCCAAGAATCCCGAAACACTGAAGCTTTCTTT. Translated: CASSQESRNTEAFF.

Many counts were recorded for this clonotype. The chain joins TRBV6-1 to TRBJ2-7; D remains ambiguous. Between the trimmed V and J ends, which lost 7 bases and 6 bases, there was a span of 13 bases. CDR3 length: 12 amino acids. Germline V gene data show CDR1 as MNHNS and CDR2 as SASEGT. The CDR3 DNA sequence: TGTGCCAGCACCGCCGGGTCAGGCGAGCAGTACTTC. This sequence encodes CASTAGSGEQYF.

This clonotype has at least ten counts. The CDR3 spells CASRQRGTDNSPLHF. For the CDR3, the DNA is TGTGCCAGCAGACAACGCGGGACGGACAATTCACCCCTCCACTTT. V gene TRBV3-1 combines with J gene TRBJ1-6; weak D call: TRBD1 (5 bases). This CDR3 is 15 amino acids long. Germline V gives CDR1 LGHDT, CDR2 YNNKEL (reference sequence). Between the trimmed V and J ends, which lost 6 bases and 7 bases, there was a span of 16 bases.

DNA for the CDR3: TGTGCCAGCAGCTTAATAGCGGGAGCAGGGAATGAGCAGTTCTTC. Translation: CASSLIAGAGNEQFF. The V gene is TRBV7-6, the J gene TRBJ2-1, with 9 nucleotides matching TRBD2. Germline values: CDR1 SGHVS, CDR2 FNYEAQ. V shed 2 bases, J shed 7 bases, and the junction held 6 bases outside the gene matches. The CDR3 is made up of 15 amino acids.